The source of this T cell receptor beta chain is a study of blood T cells in healthy people across ages. The overall study: Roughly one uniquely barcoded beta molecule per two T cells was captured. Regarding the study as a whole: Unsorted PBMC material precluded a definitive naive versus antigen-experienced comparison.

The authors isolated at least 6.5 million PBMCs per sample. Notes on this clonotype: The antigen remains undetermined.

It was with a sample-barcoded 5' primer and a J-beta primer mix that a second PCR of roughly 7 to 12 cycles was run. TCRdb independently ran MiXCR on the 5' RACE reads; one entry per CDR3 protein. The data contain about 1 million distinct CDR3 sequences, roughly 45% of them seen just once; the ten biggest clones take up over 15%. The CDR3 is 17 amino acids. CDR1 SEHNR and CDR2 FQNEAQ come from the germline V gene (reference sequence). The V gene end was trimmed by 4 bases and the J gene end by 3 bases; junction bases not matched to a gene: 7. The sequence derives from a woman aged 55-70 years in good health. Material: blood. V gene TRBV7-9 combines with J gene TRBJ2-3; TRBD2 matches 13 bases. CDR3: CASSSRTSGSSTDTQYF. The CDR3, as DNA: TGTGCCAGCAGCTCCAGGACTAGCGGGAGCTCAACAGATACGCAGTATTTT.